These 16 T cell receptor beta chains were all obtained from the same sample, sequenced in a study of cytomegalovirus exposure and HLA in healthy donors. The PCR had 60 Vbeta and 13 Jbeta primers. Generated by immunoSEQ multiplex PCR, the TCRdb table keeps only in-frame clones and is missing some. In the table there are approximately 170,000 clones, roughly four fifths of which are singletons. Sequencing input: PBMCs. These receptors all come from a young woman in good health and CMV-seropositive.

This chain joins TRBV7-9 and TRBJ2-7; weak D call: TRBD1 (6 bases). CDR1 SEHNR and CDR2 FQNEAQ come from the germline V gene (reference sequence). This CDR3 contains 14 residues. Trimming took off 5 bases at V and 2 bases at J, with 13 bases between the two ends. The CDR3 DNA follows: TGTGCCAGCAGCATCCAGACAGGTACCTACGAGCAGTACTTC. Translation gives CASSIQTGTYEQYF.

The gene calls are TRBV5-1 and TRBJ2-7; possibly TRBD1 for D (6 bases). Trimming stripped 2 bases from V and 5 bases from J, with 14 bases between. Looked up from germline, CDR1 is SGHRS and CDR2 is YFSETQ. This CDR3 is 14 amino acids long. The CDR3 sequence is CASSFSQGLNEQYF. CDR3 nucleotide sequence: TGCGCCAGCAGCTTCTCACAGGGTTTGAACGAGCAGTACTTC.

The gene calls are TRBV5-1 and TRBJ2-4, with D possibly matching TRBD1 (5 bases). Germline CDR1 reads SGHRS; CDR2 reads YFSETQ. The CDR3 length is 16 residues. The V and J ends lost 5 bases and 0 bases respectively, with 15 bases between them. The CDR3 protein is CASRTDSERAKNIQYF. The DNA of the CDR3 is TGCGCCAGCAGAACCGACAGCGAACGAGCCAAAAACATTCAGTACTTC.

This chain uses TRBV5-4 with TRBJ2-7, with 9 bases lining up with TRBD2. J gave up 6 bases and V 4 bases, and 17 bases lay outside the gene matches. Germline assignment: CDR1 SGHNT and CDR2 YYREEE (reference sequence). There are 17 residues in the CDR3. This CDR3 reads CASSAGTSFIRGSEQYF. The CDR3 DNA reads TGTGCCAGCAGCGCCGGGACTAGCTTCATTCGAGGGAGCGAGCAGTACTTC.

The J gene is TRBJ2-1, the V gene TRBV6-5; D may be TRBD1 (5 bases). The V end lost 4 bases, the J end lost 0 bases, and 13 bases lay between the germline ends. This CDR3 has 16 amino acids. In germline, CDR1 is MNHEY, CDR2 SVGAGI. Here the CDR3 reads CASSFRVFSSYNEQFF. CDR3 in DNA: TGTGCCAGCAGTTTCAGGGTCTTCAGCTCCTACAATGAGCAGTTCTTC.

V and J are TRBV9 and TRBJ1-1; D perhaps matches TRBD1 (6 bases). CDR3 size: 15 residues. Trimming shortened V by 0 bases and J by 4 bases, and 13 bases separated the two germline ends. Germline values: CDR1 SGDLS, CDR2 YYNGEE. The CDR3 loop reads CASSVATGTVTEAFF. Here the CDR3 DNA reads TGTGCCAGCAGCGTAGCGACAGGCACTGTCACTGAAGCTTTCTTT.

V gene TRBV27 combines with J gene TRBJ2-3; tentatively, D is TRBD2 (5 bases). V was trimmed by 6 bases and J by 3 bases, leaving 13 bases between them. The CDR3 length is 14 residues. Germline assignment: CDR1 MNHEY and CDR2 SMNVEV (reference sequence). CDR3 protein: CASSPYSGTDTQYF. The CDR3 DNA reads TGTGCCAGCAGCCCTTACAGCGGTACAGATACGCAGTATTTT.

The chain links TRBV10-3 to TRBJ1-1; 7 bases are a match to TRBD1. CDR3 size: 15 residues. V trimming: 6 bases; J trimming: 5 bases; junction bases outside the gene matches: 12. Germline CDR1 ENHRY, CDR2 SYGVKD. The CDR3 DNA follows: TGTGCCATCAGCATAGACAGGGAGGTTGGGACTGAAGCTTTCTTT. It encodes CAISIDREVGTEAFF.

The V gene is TRBV4-1, the J gene TRBJ2-5, with D maybe TRBD2 (6 bases). Judging by the DNA end, TRBJ2-7 fits better; the J call may be wrong. In germline, CDR1 is MGHRA, CDR2 YSYEKL. This CDR3 region has 16 residues. Written as DNA, the CDR3 is TGCGCCAGCAGCCAAGATCGGGCGGGGCATTTCTACGAGCAGTACTTC. The encoded protein is CASSQDRAGHFYEQYF.

The chain combines TRBV6-1 with TRBJ2-5; no definite D call. The CDR3 extends over 13 amino acids. Trimming took off 8 bases at V and 3 bases at J, with 13 bases between the two ends. CDR1 is MNHNS and CDR2 is SASEGT in the germline V gene. CDR3 nucleotide sequence: TGTGCCAGCTCCCAAACACCGAAAGAGACCCAGTACTTC. It translates to CASSQTPKETQYF.

The rearrangement uses TRBV10-1 and TRBJ2-5, with D perhaps matching TRBD2 (6 bases). Trimming shortened V by 0 bases and J by 3 bases, and 11 bases separated the two germline ends. The CDR3 extends over 15 amino acids. Germline lookup yields CDR1 WNHNN and CDR2 SYGVQD (reference sequence). CDR3 sequence: CASSESGRREETQYF. The CDR3 DNA reads as TGCGCCAGCAGTGAGTCGGGACGGAGGGAAGAGACCCAGTACTTC.

This clone was found a few times. V is TRBV19 and J is TRBJ2-7, with 12 bases matching TRBD2. V lost 4 bases, J lost 2 bases, and 3 bases stayed unmatched. This CDR3 is built from 15 residues. Germline loops: CDR1 LNHDA, CDR2 SQIVND (reference sequence). Here the CDR3 reads CASSRSSGRAYEQYF. The CDR3 DNA reads TGTGCCAGTAGTAGATCTAGCGGGAGGGCCTACGAGCAGTACTTC.

This clone was counted a single time. The V call is TRBV4-1, the J call TRBJ2-7, with D possibly being TRBD2 (6 bases). Trimming pared 0 bases from V and 2 bases from J, leaving 14 bases between. The CDR3 length is 16 residues. The germline V gene encodes CDR1 MGHRA and CDR2 YSYEKL. For the CDR3, the DNA is TGCGCCAGCAGCCAAGATGGCAGCGGAGGGCCCTACGAGCAGTACTTC. This gives the protein CASSQDGSGGPYEQYF.

This clone was detected only once. The chain employs TRBV6-1 and TRBJ2-3; D remains unclear. The CDR3 is made up of 11 amino acids. Trimming left V 5 bases short and J 3 bases short, with 3 bases between. Germline-derived CDR1 and CDR2 are MNHNS and SASEGT. For the CDR3, the DNA is TGTGCCAGCAGTCCTACAGATACGCAGTATTTT. Translating it yields CASSPTDTQYF.

The chain uses TRBV19 and TRBJ1-1; D possibly corresponds to TRBD1 (5 bases). This CDR3 region has 15 residues. The germline gives CDR1 LNHDA, CDR2 SQIVND (reference sequence). With 1 base removed from V and 0 bases from J, the gap between germline ends came to 9 bases. CDR3 coding DNA: TGTGCCAGTAGTATAGGGAGACAGTTGAACACTGAAGCTTTCTTT. Translating it yields CASSIGRQLNTEAFF.

This clone was counted a few times. The chain recombines TRBV7-9 with TRBJ2-7; 9 bases are a match to TRBD1. Germline values: CDR1 SEHNR, CDR2 FQNEAQ (reference sequence). There are 19 residues in the CDR3. With V trimmed by 5 bases and J by 3 bases, 20 bases remained unmatched. In DNA, the CDR3 is TGTGCCAGCAGCAGCTTGGGCGGGACAGGGTTGAAAAATTACTACGAGCAGTACTTC. It translates to CASSSLGGTGLKNYYEQYF.